This T cell receptor (beta chain) was captured in a study of CD8 T cells in ankylosing spondylitis. TCRdb called the 5' RACE reads again in MiXCR, with one record for every CDR3 protein. The sample includes about 800,000 distinct CDR3 sequences, 10% to 15% seen only once; the top ten take around 0.51%. General observations from the study: Significant enrichment of disease-linked clones was reportedly seen in matched ankylosing spondylitis synovial fluid. Characteristic of ankylosing spondylitis blood, it appeared, was a TCR beta motif comprising roughly eight highly homologous variants. Researchers report that disease-linked clones proved CD8+ and relatively rare in peripheral blood.

As regards this clonotype: The antigen remains unidentified.

Trimming at V came to 6 bases and at J to 0 bases, leaving 5 bases not matched to a gene. The CDR3 is 14 amino acids. In germline, CDR1 is SGHTA, CDR2 FQGNSA. This chain joins TRBV7-2 and TRBJ2-7; 7 bases fit TRBD2. The sequence derives from a male donor with ankylosing spondylitis. The sequenced sample consisted of blood, either unsorted or a sorted T cell fraction (not recorded which). The CDR3 is CASSFSGFSYEQYF. The CDR3 nucleotides read TGTGCCAGCAGTTTTAGCGGGTTCTCCTACGAGCAGTACTTC.